The clone carrying this T cell receptor beta chain has only a few counts. This specimen comes from a study of human T cells and chemical hapten exposure. About the study: Variability of per-sample TCR yields stemmed mainly from small differences in pooled library volume.

CDR1 and CDR2 (germline): SQVTM, ANQGSEA. V gave up 6 bases and J gave up 1 base, with 17 bases separating them. This CDR3 is built from 15 residues. MiXCR was run by TCRdb on the RACE reads, yielding one entry per CDR3 protein. The repertoire holds tens of thousands of distinct CDR3 sequences, approximately 9.7% seen once, with about 3% in the top ten. The time point is: healthy volunteer bleed at 2 weeks. From whole blood left unfractionated, total RNA was extracted. This TCR was recovered from a female donor in good health. Some clones in this sample may be carry-over from other donors' samples. Source material: whole blood. The chain employs TRBV29-1 and TRBJ2-3, with D perhaps matching TRBD2 (5 bases). CDR3 sequence reads: CSVKTANSGTDTQYF. The CDR3 coding sequence is TGCAGCGTCAAAACGGCTAATAGCGGCACAGATACGCAGTATTTT.